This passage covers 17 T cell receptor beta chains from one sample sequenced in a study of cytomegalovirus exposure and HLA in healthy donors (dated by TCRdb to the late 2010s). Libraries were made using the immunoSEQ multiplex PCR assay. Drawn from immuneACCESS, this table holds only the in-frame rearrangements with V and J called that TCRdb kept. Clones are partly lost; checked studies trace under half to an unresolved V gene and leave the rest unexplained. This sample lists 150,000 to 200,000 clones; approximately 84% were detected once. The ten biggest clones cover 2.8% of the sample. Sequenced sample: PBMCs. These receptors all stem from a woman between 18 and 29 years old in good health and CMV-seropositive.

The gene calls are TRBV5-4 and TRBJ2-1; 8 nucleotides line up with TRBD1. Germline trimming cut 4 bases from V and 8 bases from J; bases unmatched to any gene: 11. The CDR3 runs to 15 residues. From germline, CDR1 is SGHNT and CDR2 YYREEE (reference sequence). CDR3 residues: CASSPGQGITDEQFF. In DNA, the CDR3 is TGTGCCAGCAGCCCTGGACAGGGAATCACCGATGAGCAGTTCTTC. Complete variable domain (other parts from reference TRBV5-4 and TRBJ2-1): ETGVTQSPTHLIKTRGQQVTLRCSSQSGHNTVSWYQQALGQGPQFIFQYYREEENGRGNFPPRFSGLQFPNYSSELNVNALELDDSALYLCASSPGQGITDEQFFGPGTRLTVL.

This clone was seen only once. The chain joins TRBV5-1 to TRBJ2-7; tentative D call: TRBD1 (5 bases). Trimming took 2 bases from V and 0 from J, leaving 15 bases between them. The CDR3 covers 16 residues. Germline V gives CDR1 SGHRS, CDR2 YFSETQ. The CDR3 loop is CASSFTTGHSSYEQYF. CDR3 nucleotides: TGCGCCAGCAGCTTTACCACAGGTCATAGCTCCTACGAGCAGTACTTC.

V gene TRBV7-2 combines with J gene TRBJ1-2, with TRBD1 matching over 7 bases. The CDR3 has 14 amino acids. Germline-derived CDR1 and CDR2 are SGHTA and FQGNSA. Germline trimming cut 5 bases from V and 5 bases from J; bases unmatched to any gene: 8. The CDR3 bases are TGTGCCAGCAGCCAGGGGACAGCCCCTTATGGCTACACCTTC. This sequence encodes CASSQGTAPYGYTF. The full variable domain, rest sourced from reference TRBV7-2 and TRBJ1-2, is GAGVSQSPSNKVTEKGKDVELRCDPISGHTALYWYRQSLGQGLEFLIYFQGNSAPDKSGLPSDRFSAERTGGSVSTLTIQRTQQEDSAVYLCASSQGTAPYGYTFGSGTRLTVV.

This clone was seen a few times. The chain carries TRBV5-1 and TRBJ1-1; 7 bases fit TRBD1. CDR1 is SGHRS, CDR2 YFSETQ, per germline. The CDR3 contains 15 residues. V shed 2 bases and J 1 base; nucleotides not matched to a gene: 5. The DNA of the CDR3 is TGCGCCAGCAGCTTTTCGACAGGGCGGAACACTGAAGCTTTCTTT. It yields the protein CASSFSTGRNTEAFF.

The CDR3 loop is CASSRAQGNSPLHF. The DNA of the CDR3 is TGTGCCAGCAGCCGCGCACAGGGAAATTCACCCCTCCACTTT. The genes are TRBV7-2 and TRBJ1-6; a weak D match, TRBD1 (6 bases). CDR3 length: 14 amino acids. Trimming removed 5 bases at V and 7 bases at J, with 12 bases between. The germline V gene encodes CDR1 SGHTA and CDR2 FQGNSA.

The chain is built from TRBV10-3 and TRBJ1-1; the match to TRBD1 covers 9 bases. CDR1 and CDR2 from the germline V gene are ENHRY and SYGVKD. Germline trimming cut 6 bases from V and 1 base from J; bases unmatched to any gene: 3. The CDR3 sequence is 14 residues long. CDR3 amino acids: CAIRGDRENTEAFF. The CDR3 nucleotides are TGTGCCATCAGGGGGGACAGGGAGAACACTGAAGCTTTCTTT.

The CDR3 DNA reads TGTGCCAGCAGCTACACCTCCTACAATGAGCAGTTCTTC. Translated: CASSYTSYNEQFF. J is TRBJ2-1 and V is TRBV7-8; D is undetermined. V gave up 4 bases and J gave up 0 bases, with 4 bases separating them. The CDR3 is 13 residues long. Germline CDR1 SGHVS, CDR2 FQNEAQ. The full variable domain, its missing parts supplied by reference TRBV7-8 and TRBJ2-1, is GAGVSQSPRYKVAKRGQDVALRCDPISGHVSLFWYQQALGQGPEFLTYFQNEAQLDKSGLPSDRFFAERPEGSVSTLKIQRTQQEDSAVYLCASSYTSYNEQFFGPGTRLTVL.

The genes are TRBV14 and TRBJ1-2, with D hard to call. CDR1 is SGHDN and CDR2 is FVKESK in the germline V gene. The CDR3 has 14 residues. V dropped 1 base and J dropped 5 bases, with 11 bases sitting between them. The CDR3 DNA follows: TGTGCCAGCAGCCAAGGTCTGGGAGTATATGGCTACACCTTC. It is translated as CASSQGLGVYGYTF.

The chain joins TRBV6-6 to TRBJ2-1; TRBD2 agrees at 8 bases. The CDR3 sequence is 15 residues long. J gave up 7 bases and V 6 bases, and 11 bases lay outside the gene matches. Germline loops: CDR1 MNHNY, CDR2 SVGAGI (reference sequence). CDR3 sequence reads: CASSRDSGALNEQFF. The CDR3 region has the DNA TGTGCCAGCAGCCGGGATAGCGGGGCATTAAATGAGCAGTTCTTC.

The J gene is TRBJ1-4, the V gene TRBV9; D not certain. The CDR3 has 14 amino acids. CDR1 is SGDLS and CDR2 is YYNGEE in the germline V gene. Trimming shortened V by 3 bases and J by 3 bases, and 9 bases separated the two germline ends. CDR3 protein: CASSAFAANEKLFF. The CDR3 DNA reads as TGTGCCAGCAGCGCTTTTGCAGCTAATGAAAAACTGTTTTTT.

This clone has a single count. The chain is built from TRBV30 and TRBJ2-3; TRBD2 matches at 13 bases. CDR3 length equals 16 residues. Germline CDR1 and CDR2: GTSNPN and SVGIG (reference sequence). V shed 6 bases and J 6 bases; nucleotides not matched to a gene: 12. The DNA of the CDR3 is TGTGCCTGCCCTAGGACTAGCGGGGGAGACGGGGATACGCAGTATTTT. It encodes CACPRTSGGDGDTQYF.

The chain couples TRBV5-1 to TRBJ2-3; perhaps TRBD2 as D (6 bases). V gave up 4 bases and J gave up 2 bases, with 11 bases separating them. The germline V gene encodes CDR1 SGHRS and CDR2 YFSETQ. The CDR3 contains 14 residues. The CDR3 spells CASSVAESTDTQYF. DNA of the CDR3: TGCGCCAGCAGCGTAGCGGAGTCCACAGATACGCAGTATTTT.

The CDR3 here is CASSTTAGGVEQYF. The CDR3 DNA follows: TGTGCCAGCAGCACGACGGCAGGGGGCGTCGAGCAGTACTTC. The rearrangement uses TRBV5-5 and TRBJ2-7, with 8 bases fitting TRBD1. The length of the CDR3 is 14 residues. V trimming: 4 bases; J trimming: 6 bases; junction bases outside the gene matches: 9. Germline V lookup: CDR1 SGHKS, CDR2 YYEKEE (reference sequence).

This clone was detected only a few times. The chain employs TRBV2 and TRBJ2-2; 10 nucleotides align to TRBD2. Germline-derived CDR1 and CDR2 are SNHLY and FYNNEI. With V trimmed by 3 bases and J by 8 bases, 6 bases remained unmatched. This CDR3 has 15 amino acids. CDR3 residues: CASSDLLAGEGELFF. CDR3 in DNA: TGTGCCAGCAGTGATCTCCTAGCGGGGGAGGGGGAGCTGTTTTTT.

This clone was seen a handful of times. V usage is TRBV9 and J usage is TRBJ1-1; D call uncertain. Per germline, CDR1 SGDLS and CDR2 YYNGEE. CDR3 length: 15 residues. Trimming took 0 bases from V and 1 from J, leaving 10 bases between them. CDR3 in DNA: TGTGCCAGCAGCGTAGGGAGTTTGGGGAACACTGAAGCTTTCTTT. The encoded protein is CASSVGSLGNTEAFF.

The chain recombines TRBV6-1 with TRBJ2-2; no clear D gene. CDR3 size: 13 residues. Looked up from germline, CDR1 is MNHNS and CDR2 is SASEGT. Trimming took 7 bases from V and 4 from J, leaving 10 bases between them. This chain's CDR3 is CASNVEPTGELFF. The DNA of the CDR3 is TGTGCCAGCAACGTAGAACCCACCGGGGAGCTGTTTTTT.

Written as DNA, the CDR3 is TGTGCCAGCAGTTTAGAAGCGGGGGGCGGGGAGACCCAGTACTTC. It yields the protein CASSLEAGGGETQYF. The chain recombines TRBV6-6 with TRBJ2-5; TRBD2 matches at 9 bases. Looked up from germline, CDR1 is MNHNY and CDR2 is SVGAGI (reference sequence). The junction had 8 bases not matched to a gene; V was cut back by 4 bases and J by 5 bases. The CDR3 spans 15 residues.